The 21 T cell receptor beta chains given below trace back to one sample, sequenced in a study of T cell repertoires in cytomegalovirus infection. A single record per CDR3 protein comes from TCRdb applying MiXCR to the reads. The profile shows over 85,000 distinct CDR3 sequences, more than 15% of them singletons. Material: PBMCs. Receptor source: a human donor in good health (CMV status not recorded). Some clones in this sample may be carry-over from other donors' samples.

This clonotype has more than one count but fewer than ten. The CDR3 is CASSPAREVQFF. The CDR3 DNA is TGTGCCAGCAGCCCTGCAAGGGAGGTACAGTTCTTC. The rearrangement uses TRBV7-2 and TRBJ2-1, with D perhaps matching TRBD2 (6 bases). CDR3 length: 12 residues. The V and J ends lost 5 bases and 13 bases respectively, with 15 bases between them. Germline V gene data show CDR1 as SGHTA and CDR2 as FQGNSA.

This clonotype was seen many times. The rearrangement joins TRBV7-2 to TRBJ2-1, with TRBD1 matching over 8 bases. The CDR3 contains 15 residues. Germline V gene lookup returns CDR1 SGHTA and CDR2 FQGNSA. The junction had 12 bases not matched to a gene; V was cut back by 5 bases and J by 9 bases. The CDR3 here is CASSPGQGGRFEQFF. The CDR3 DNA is TGTGCCAGCAGCCCTGGACAGGGTGGGCGATTTGAGCAGTTCTTC.

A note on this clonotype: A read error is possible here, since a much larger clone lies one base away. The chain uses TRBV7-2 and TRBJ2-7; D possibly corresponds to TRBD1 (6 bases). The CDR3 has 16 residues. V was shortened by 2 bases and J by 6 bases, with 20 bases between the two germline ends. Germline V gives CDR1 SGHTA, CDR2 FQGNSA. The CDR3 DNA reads TGTGCCAGCAGCTTAATGACTGCCAGGGGACCCAGCGAGCAGTACTTC. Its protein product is CASSLMTARGPSEQYF.

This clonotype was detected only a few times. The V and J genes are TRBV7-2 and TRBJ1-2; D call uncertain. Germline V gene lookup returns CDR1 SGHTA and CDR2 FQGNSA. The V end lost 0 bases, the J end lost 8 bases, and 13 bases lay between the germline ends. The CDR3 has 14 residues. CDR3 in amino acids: CASSLARTYGGYTF. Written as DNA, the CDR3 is TGTGCCAGCAGCTTAGCGCGGACCTATGGCGGCTACACCTTC.

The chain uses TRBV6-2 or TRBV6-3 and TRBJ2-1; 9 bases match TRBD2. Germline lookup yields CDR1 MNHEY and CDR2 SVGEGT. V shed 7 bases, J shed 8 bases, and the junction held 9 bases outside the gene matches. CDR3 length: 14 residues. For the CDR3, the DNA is TGTGCCAGCACTCTAGCGGGGCGGCGGGATGAGCAGTTCTTC. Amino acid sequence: CASTLAGRRDEQFF.

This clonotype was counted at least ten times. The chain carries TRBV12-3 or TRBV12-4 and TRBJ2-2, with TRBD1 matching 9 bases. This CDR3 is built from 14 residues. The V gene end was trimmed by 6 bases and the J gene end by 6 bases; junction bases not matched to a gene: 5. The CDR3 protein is CASRTHRGPGELFF. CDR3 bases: TGTGCCAGCAGGACGCACAGGGGGCCCGGGGAGCTGTTTTTT.

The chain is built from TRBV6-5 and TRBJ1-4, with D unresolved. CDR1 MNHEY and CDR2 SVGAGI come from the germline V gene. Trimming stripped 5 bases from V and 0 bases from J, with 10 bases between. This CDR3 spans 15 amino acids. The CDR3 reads CASSPLGSTNEKLFF. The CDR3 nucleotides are TGTGCCAGCAGTCCCTTGGGGTCAACTAATGAAAAACTGTTTTTT.

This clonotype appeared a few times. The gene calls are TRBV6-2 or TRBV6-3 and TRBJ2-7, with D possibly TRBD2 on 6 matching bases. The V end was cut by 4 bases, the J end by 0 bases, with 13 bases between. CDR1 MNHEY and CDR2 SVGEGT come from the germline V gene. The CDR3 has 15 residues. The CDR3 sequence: CASSWPMEGSYEQYF. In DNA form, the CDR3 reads TGTGCCAGCAGTTGGCCCATGGAGGGCTCCTACGAGCAGTACTTC.

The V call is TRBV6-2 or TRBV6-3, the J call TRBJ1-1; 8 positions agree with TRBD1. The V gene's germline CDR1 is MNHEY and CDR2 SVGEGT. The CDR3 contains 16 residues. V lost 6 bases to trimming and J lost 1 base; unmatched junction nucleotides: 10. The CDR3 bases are TGTGCCAGCAGGGAGGCAGGGGGCAGTCAGAACACTGAAGCTTTCTTT. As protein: CASREAGGSQNTEAFF.

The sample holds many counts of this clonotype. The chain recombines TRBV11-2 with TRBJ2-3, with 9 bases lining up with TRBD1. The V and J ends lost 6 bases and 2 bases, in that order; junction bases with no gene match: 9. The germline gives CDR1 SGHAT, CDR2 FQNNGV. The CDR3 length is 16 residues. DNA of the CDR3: TGTGCCAGCAGGCCTTTGACAGGGGGAGTCACAGATACGCAGTATTTT. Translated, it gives CASRPLTGGVTDTQYF.

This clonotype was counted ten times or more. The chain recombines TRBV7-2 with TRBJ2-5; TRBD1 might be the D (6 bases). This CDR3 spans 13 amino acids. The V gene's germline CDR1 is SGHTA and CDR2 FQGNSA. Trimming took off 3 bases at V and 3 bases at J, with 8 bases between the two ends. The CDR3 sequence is CASSFNREETQYF. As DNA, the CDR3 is TGTGCCAGCAGCTTTAACAGGGAAGAGACCCAGTACTTC.

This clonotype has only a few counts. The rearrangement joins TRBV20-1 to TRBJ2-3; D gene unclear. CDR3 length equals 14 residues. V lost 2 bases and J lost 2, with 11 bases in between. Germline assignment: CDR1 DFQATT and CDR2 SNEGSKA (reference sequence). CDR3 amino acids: CSARPATTTDTQYF. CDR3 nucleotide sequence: TGCAGTGCTAGACCAGCTACAACCACAGATACGCAGTATTTT.

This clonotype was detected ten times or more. This CDR3 reads CASSRVPTGGNYEQYF. The CDR3 nucleotides read TGTGCCAGCAGTAGAGTCCCGACAGGGGGTAACTACGAGCAGTACTTC. The gene calls are TRBV12-3 or TRBV12-4 and TRBJ2-7, with 9 nucleotides matching TRBD1. The CDR3 sequence is 16 residues long. Trimming at V came to 5 bases and at J to 3 bases, leaving 11 bases not matched to a gene.

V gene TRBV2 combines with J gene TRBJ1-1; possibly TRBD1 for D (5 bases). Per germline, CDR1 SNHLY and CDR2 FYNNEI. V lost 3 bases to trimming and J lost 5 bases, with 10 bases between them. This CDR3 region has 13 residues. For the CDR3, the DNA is TGTGCCAGCAGTGACAGGGAATGGACTGAAGCTTTCTTT. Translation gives CASSDREWTEAFF.

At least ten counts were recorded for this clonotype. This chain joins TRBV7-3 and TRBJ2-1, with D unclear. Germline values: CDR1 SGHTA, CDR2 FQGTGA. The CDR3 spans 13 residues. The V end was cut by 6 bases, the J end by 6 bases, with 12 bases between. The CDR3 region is CASSIDSTNEQFF. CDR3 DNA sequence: TGTGCCAGCAGTATCGACTCTACCAATGAGCAGTTCTTC.

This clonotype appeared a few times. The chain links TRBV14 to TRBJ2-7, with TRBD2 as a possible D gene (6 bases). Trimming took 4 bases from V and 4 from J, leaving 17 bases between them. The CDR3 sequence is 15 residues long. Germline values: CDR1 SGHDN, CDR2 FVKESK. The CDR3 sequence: CASSPGGGFGYEQYF. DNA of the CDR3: TGTGCCAGCAGCCCGGGTGGGGGGTTTGGATACGAGCAGTACTTC.

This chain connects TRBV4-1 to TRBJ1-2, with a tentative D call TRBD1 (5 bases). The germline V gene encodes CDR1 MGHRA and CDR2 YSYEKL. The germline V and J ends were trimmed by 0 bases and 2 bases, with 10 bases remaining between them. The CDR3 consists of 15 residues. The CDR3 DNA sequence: TGCGCCAGCAGCCAAGATCAGTACAGGAACTATGGCTACACCTTC. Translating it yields CASSQDQYRNYGYTF.

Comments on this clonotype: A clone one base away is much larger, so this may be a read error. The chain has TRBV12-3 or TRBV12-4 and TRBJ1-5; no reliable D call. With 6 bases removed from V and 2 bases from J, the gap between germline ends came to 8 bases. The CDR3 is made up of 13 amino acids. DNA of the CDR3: TGTGCCAGCAGACCAGCTGGCAATCAGCCCCAGCATTTT. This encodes CASRPAGNQPQHF.

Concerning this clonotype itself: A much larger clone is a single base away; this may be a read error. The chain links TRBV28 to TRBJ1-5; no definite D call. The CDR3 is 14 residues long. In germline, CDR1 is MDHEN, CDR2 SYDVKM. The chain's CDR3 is CAISKGIRDQPQHF. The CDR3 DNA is TGTGCCATCAGTAAAGGGATTAGGGATCAGCCCCAGCATTTT.

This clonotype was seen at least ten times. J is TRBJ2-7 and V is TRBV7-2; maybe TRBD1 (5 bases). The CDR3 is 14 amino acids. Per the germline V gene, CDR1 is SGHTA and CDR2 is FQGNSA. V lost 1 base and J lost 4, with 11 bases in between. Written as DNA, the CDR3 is TGTGCCAGCAGCTTAGTAGGAACAGGATACGAGCAGTACTTC. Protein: CASSLVGTGYEQYF.

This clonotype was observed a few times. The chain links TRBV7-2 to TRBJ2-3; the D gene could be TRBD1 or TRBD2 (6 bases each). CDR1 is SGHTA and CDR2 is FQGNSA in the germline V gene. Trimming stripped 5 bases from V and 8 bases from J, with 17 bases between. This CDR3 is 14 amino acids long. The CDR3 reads CASSRGTHLGTQYF. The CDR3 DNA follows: TGTGCCAGCAGCCGGGGGACACACCTCGGTACGCAGTATTTT.